Listed here are 30 T cell receptor beta chains from one sample, sequenced in a study of siplizumab effects on memory and regulatory T cells. Assay used: immunoSEQ multiplex PCR; TCRdb lists only in-frame clones, some missing. The repertoire includes about 110,000 clones, about 91% of them detected once, and 0.65% to 0.9% sits in the top ten. Sequencing input: Tregs sorted from blood. The receptor source for this set is a human donor in good health.

The chain recombines TRBV9 with TRBJ1-2; D is unresolved. The V gene's germline CDR1 is SGDLS and CDR2 YYNGEE. This CDR3 comprises 15 residues. V shed 2 bases and J shed 7 bases, with 18 bases lying between them. This CDR3 reads CASSVQSQTTLGYTF. The DNA of the CDR3 is TGTGCCAGCAGCGTTCAATCACAAACCACTCTTGGCTACACCTTC.

This rearrangement joins TRBV23-1 to TRBJ2-3; perhaps TRBD2 as D (7 bases). TRBV23-1 is an ORF; its function is uncertain. CDR3 length: 17 residues. With 0 bases removed from V and 6 bases from J, the gap between germline ends came to 19 bases. The CDR3 DNA reads as TGCGCCAGCAGTCAATCGGAGAAGGGGGGGCGATGGGATACGCAGTATTTT. It yields the protein CASSQSEKGGRWDTQYF.

V gene TRBV5-1 combines with J gene TRBJ2-1; D is uncertain. Per the germline V gene, CDR1 is SGHRS and CDR2 is YFSETQ. Trimming took 0 bases from V and 4 from J, leaving 14 bases between them. The CDR3 sequence is 16 residues long. As DNA, the CDR3 is TGCGCCAGCAGCTTGGAGCTGGCGGTCCCTTACAATGAGCAGTTCTTC. Translating it yields CASSLELAVPYNEQFF.

This sequence joins TRBV10-3 and TRBJ1-1, with D perhaps matching TRBD1 (6 bases). The V end was cut by 6 bases, the J end by 4 bases, with 12 bases between. CDR1 is ENHRY and CDR2 is SYGVKD in the germline V gene. The CDR3 totals 13 residues. CDR3 sequence (DNA): TGTGCCATCAGCCGACTAGGGGGCACTGAAGCTTTCTTT. Its protein is CAISRLGGTEAFF.

V gene TRBV6-1 combines with J gene TRBJ2-2, with 9 bases lining up with TRBD2. J was trimmed by 7 bases and V by 2 bases; bases with no gene match: 8. CDR1 is MNHNS, CDR2 SASEGT, per germline. CDR3 length: 16 residues. CDR3 in amino acids: CASSESPSGVGGELFF. The CDR3, as DNA: TGTGCCAGCAGTGAATCCCCTAGCGGGGTCGGCGGGGAGCTGTTTTTT.

CDR3 region: CASSSQGTEAFF. CDR3 in DNA: TGTGCCAGCAGCTCTCAGGGCACTGAAGCTTTCTTT. The chain combines TRBV7-6 with TRBJ1-1, with D possibly being TRBD1 (5 bases). Germline V gene data show CDR1 as SGHVS and CDR2 as FNYEAQ. CDR3 length: 12 residues. V was cut by 4 bases and J by 4 bases, with 7 bases left in between.

The chain is built from TRBV4-2 and TRBJ1-1; possibly TRBD1 for D (5 bases). Germline CDR1 reads LGHNA; CDR2 reads YNFKEQ. Trimming took off 0 bases at V and 1 base at J, with 12 bases between the two ends. This CDR3 is built from 16 residues. This CDR3 reads CASSQEWGDKNTEAFF. The DNA for the CDR3 is TGTGCCAGCAGCCAAGAATGGGGCGACAAGAACACTGAAGCTTTCTTT.

The CDR3 DNA follows: TGCAGCGTCTGTTACAGGTTTGAAGATACGCAGTATTTT. It codes for CSVCYRFEDTQYF. The chain uses TRBV29-1 and TRBJ2-3; TRBD1 might be the D (5 bases). From germline, CDR1 is SQVTM and CDR2 ANQGSEA. The CDR3 runs 13 residues. Trimming left V 6 bases short and J 5 bases short, with 15 bases between.

The chain has TRBV7-8 and TRBJ1-3; D not certain. The V end was cut by 5 bases, the J end by 2 bases, with 19 bases between. The CDR3 is 17 amino acids. The germline V gene encodes CDR1 SGHVS and CDR2 FQNEAQ. The CDR3 here is CASSNGGIREAGNTIYF. As DNA, the CDR3 is TGTGCCAGCAGCAACGGTGGGATTAGGGAGGCTGGAAACACCATATATTTT. The whole variable domain, filled in from reference TRBV7-8 and TRBJ1-3, reads GAGVSQSPRYKVAKRGQDVALRCDPISGHVSLFWYQQALGQGPEFLTYFQNEAQLDKSGLPSDRFFAERPEGSVSTLKIQRTQQEDSAVYLCASSNGGIREAGNTIYFGEGSWLTVV.

For this clone: Distinct nucleotide sequences in the sample also encode this CDR3. The genes are TRBV5-1 and TRBJ1-2, with TRBD1 matching over 8 bases. The germline CDR1 and CDR2 sequences are SGHRS and YFSETQ. V shed 2 bases and J 2 bases; nucleotides not matched to a gene: 2. The CDR3 is 14 residues long. The CDR3 sequence is CASSLGQGNYGYTF. The DNA of the CDR3 is TGCGCCAGCAGCTTAGGACAGGGCAACTATGGCTACACCTTC.

This clone was observed a handful of times. This rearrangement joins TRBV6-5 to TRBJ1-5; no reliable D call. CDR1 and CDR2 (germline): MNHEY, SVGAGI. Trimming took 8 bases from V and 7 from J, leaving 15 bases between them. This CDR3 region has 13 residues. The CDR3 sequence: CASGSAGRQPQHF. The CDR3, as DNA: TGTGCCAGCGGTAGTGCGGGGAGGCAGCCCCAGCATTTT.

The chain is built from TRBV7-6 and TRBJ2-2, with D possibly matching TRBD2 (5 bases). The length of the CDR3 is 15 residues. V was trimmed by 5 bases and J by 4 bases, leaving 14 bases between them. Per the germline V gene, CDR1 is SGHVS and CDR2 is FNYEAQ. As DNA, the CDR3 is TGTGCCAGCAGCCCAGTGCGGGCGGGCACCGGGGAGCTGTTTTTT. Translating it yields CASSPVRAGTGELFF.

The V gene is TRBV19, the J gene TRBJ1-3; possibly TRBD1 for D (5 bases). Germline V gene lookup returns CDR1 LNHDA and CDR2 SQIVND (reference sequence). The V and J ends lost 4 bases and 8 bases respectively, with 21 bases between them. The CDR3 is made up of 16 amino acids. CDR3 sequence (DNA): TGTGCCAGTAGTAGATGGGACGGAAGGGGCCGCGACACCATATATTTT. Amino acid sequence: CASSRWDGRGRDTIYF.

The chain joins TRBV6-4 to TRBJ1-5, with D perhaps TRBD1 (5 bases). Per the germline V gene, CDR1 is MRHNA and CDR2 is SNTAGT. Trimming stripped 1 base from V and 4 bases from J, with 8 bases between. CDR3 length: 14 residues. In DNA form, the CDR3 reads TGTGCCAGCAGTGACTTCAGACAGAATCAGCCCCAGCATTTT. Its protein is CASSDFRQNQPQHF.

This clone turned up a few times. This chain joins TRBV19 and TRBJ2-7; 7 nucleotides line up with TRBD1. With V trimmed by 5 bases and J by 3 bases, 7 bases remained unmatched. This CDR3 has 14 residues. Germline CDR1 and CDR2: LNHDA and SQIVND (reference sequence). This CDR3 is CASSFGTDLYEQYF. CDR3 nucleotide sequence: TGTGCCAGTAGTTTCGGGACAGACCTCTACGAGCAGTACTTC.

In this sample, this clone turned up a few times. V and J are TRBV10-3 and TRBJ2-3; 7 bases line up with TRBD1. The germline V gene has CDR1 ENHRY and CDR2 SYGVKD. CDR3 length: 16 residues. J gave up 7 bases and V 0 bases, and 10 bases lay outside the gene matches. The DNA for the CDR3 is TGTGCCATCAGTGAGTCGACAAGTCGAGGGGGCTATACGCAGTATTTT. This codes for CAISESTSRGGYTQYF.

In nucleotides, the CDR3 is TGCAGTGCTAGTCTAGCGTCCGAGCAGTACTTC. This encodes CSASLASEQYF. The rearrangement joins TRBV20-1 to TRBJ2-7; a possible D gene is TRBD2 (6 bases). V shed 3 bases and J shed 6 bases, with 9 bases lying between them. Germline CDR1 DFQATT, CDR2 SNEGSKA (reference sequence). This CDR3 region has 11 residues.

This clone is a singleton in its sample. CDR3 DNA: TGCGCCAGCAGCTTGATTGGGGGCTTTAGCTATGGCTACACCTTC. Translation gives CASSLIGGFSYGYTF. This chain connects TRBV5-1 to TRBJ1-2, with TRBD1 as a possible D gene (6 bases). CDR1 SGHRS and CDR2 YFSETQ come from the germline V gene. V lost 1 base, J lost 4 bases, and 14 bases lay in between. The CDR3 has 15 amino acids. The whole variable domain, remainder taken from reference TRBV5-1 and TRBJ1-2, is KAGVTQTPRYLIKTRGQQVTLSCSPISGHRSVSWYQQTPGQGLQFLFEYFSETQRNKGNFPGRFSGRQFSNSRSEMNVSTLELGDSALYLCASSLIGGFSYGYTFGSGTRLTVV.

The chain employs TRBV19 and TRBJ2-7; TRBD1 agrees at 7 bases. The CDR3 runs to 14 residues. Germline V CDR1 and CDR2: LNHDA, SQIVND (reference sequence). With V trimmed by 4 bases and J by 5 bases, 8 bases remained unmatched. As DNA, the CDR3 is TGTGCCAGTAGTACCCGACAGGGTTTCAACGAGCAGTACTTC. Residues: CASSTRQGFNEQYF.

The chain couples TRBV10-1 to TRBJ1-1; no definite D call. The length of the CDR3 is 14 residues. Trimming pared 2 bases from V and 4 bases from J, leaving 11 bases between. Germline CDR1 and CDR2: WNHNN and SYGVQD (reference sequence). CDR3 in DNA: TGCGCCAGCAGTGAGGCGGGTATCGCCACTGAAGCTTTCTTT. Protein sequence: CASSEAGIATEAFF.

This clone was counted only a few times. The chain has TRBV11-3 and TRBJ1-1; D remains unclear. There are 13 residues in the CDR3. Germline CDR1 and CDR2: SGHNT and YENEEA. Between the trimmed V and J ends, which lost 5 bases and 1 base, there was a span of 8 bases. The CDR3 reads CASSDQSNTEAFF. DNA for the CDR3: TGTGCCAGCAGCGATCAATCGAACACTGAAGCTTTCTTT.

V and J are TRBV5-5 and TRBJ1-2, with D tentatively TRBD1 (5 bases). This CDR3 contains 14 residues. Trimming stripped 1 base from V and 4 bases from J, with 11 bases between. CDR1 and CDR2 from the germline V gene are SGHKS and YYEKEE (reference sequence). The CDR3 coding sequence is TGTGCCAGCAGCTTGCAGGGTTTTGGCTATGGCTACACCTTC. This codes for CASSLQGFGYGYTF.

This chain connects TRBV6-5 to TRBJ1-2; D unclear. The CDR3 is 14 amino acids. Germline V gene lookup returns CDR1 MNHEY and CDR2 SVGAGI. V was cut by 4 bases and J by 4 bases, with 13 bases left in between. In nucleotides, the CDR3 is TGTGCCAGCAGTTCTACCTTCAAACCCTATGGCTACACCTTC. Its protein product is CASSSTFKPYGYTF.

The rearrangement joins TRBV9 to TRBJ2-1; 8 bases fit TRBD2. The V segment lost 7 bases and the J segment 4 bases; nucleotides outside the gene matches: 7. The germline V gene encodes CDR1 SGDLS and CDR2 YYNGEE. This CDR3 comprises 14 residues. The CDR3: CASGERESYNEQFF. Here the CDR3 DNA reads TGTGCCAGCGGGGAGCGGGAGTCTTACAATGAGCAGTTCTTC.

The chain links TRBV2 to TRBJ2-2; the match to TRBD2 covers 12 bases. The CDR3 runs to 17 residues. V was clipped by 5 bases and J by 5 bases; unmatched bases: 9. Germline V gene lookup returns CDR1 SNHLY and CDR2 FYNNEI. The CDR3 region has the DNA TGTGCCAGCAGTACGACTAGCGGGGGATCGAGGACCGGGGAGCTGTTTTTT. As protein: CASSTTSGGSRTGELFF.

The CDR3 sequence is CASNGGGSNYGYTF. CDR3 nucleotides: TGTGCCAGCAACGGAGGAGGGTCGAACTATGGCTACACCTTC. This sequence joins TRBV5-4 and TRBJ1-2, with D hard to call. The CDR3 consists of 14 residues. Germline-derived CDR1 and CDR2 are SGHNT and YYREEE (reference sequence). Deletions cut 6 bases from V and 2 bases from J, with 14 bases between.

In nucleotides, the CDR3 is TGTGCCAGCAGCCGGGTGGGAGGGCCGGACAATGAGCAGTTCTTC. It specifies CASSRVGGPDNEQFF. This sequence joins TRBV4-2 and TRBJ2-1; 7 bases line up with TRBD2. The CDR3 loop spans 15 amino acids. Germline-derived CDR1 and CDR2 are LGHNA and YNFKEQ. With V trimmed by 4 bases and J by 5 bases, 8 bases remained unmatched.

V usage is TRBV7-9 and J usage is TRBJ1-6, with 9 bases matching TRBD1. The germline V gene encodes CDR1 SEHNR and CDR2 FQNEAQ (reference sequence). With V trimmed by 6 bases and J by 1 base, 7 bases remained unmatched. The CDR3 runs 17 residues. As DNA, the CDR3 is TGTGCCAGCAGTCGTACGGACAGGGGTTCCTATAATTCACCCCTCCACTTT. Translated, it gives CASSRTDRGSYNSPLHF.

This sequence joins TRBV6-6 and TRBJ2-3; no reliable D call. Between the trimmed V and J ends, which lost 4 bases and 0 bases, there was a span of 14 bases. This CDR3 is built from 16 residues. The germline V gene has CDR1 MNHNY and CDR2 SVGAGI (reference sequence). CDR3 sequence: CASSSPGLPSTDTQYF. The CDR3 DNA follows: TGTGCCAGCAGTTCCCCTGGGCTCCCTAGCACAGATACGCAGTATTTT.

The chain combines TRBV5-8 with TRBJ1-2, with unresolved D. Germline values: CDR1 SGHTS, CDR2 YDEGEE. This CDR3 is built from 11 residues. V shed 6 bases and J shed 4 bases, with 7 bases lying between them. Written as DNA, the CDR3 is TGTGCCAGCACCCTAGGCTATGGCTACACCTTC. Protein: CASTLGYGYTF.